This T cell receptor beta chain was profiled in a study of blood T cell repertoires in COVID-19. Study-level information: The cDNA or gDNA used as material had been derived from T cells, B-cell-depleted T cells, or PBMCs.

Germline CDR1 and CDR2: SNHLY and FYNNEI. CDR3 size: 15 residues. The ends were cut back, 1 base at V and 1 base at J, with 11 bases in the middle. As processed by the authors: Counts of nucleated cells, estimated from reference gene primer amplification, were obtained. Profiled with immunoSEQ multiplex PCR; TCRdb holds only in-frame clones, not every one. V and J calls and clone size come straight from that table; D and trimming were deduced from the DNA. The sample lists a few thousand clones; about 80% were seen once. The V gene is TRBV2, the J gene TRBJ2-7; a weak D match, TRBD1 (6 bases). This receptor was taken from a man between 65 and 85 years old with active COVID-19. Sequenced material: peripheral blood. CDR3 in amino acids: CASSEEQGYSYEQYF. DNA for the CDR3: TGTGCCAGCAGTGAAGAGCAGGGGTATTCCTACGAGCAGTACTTC.